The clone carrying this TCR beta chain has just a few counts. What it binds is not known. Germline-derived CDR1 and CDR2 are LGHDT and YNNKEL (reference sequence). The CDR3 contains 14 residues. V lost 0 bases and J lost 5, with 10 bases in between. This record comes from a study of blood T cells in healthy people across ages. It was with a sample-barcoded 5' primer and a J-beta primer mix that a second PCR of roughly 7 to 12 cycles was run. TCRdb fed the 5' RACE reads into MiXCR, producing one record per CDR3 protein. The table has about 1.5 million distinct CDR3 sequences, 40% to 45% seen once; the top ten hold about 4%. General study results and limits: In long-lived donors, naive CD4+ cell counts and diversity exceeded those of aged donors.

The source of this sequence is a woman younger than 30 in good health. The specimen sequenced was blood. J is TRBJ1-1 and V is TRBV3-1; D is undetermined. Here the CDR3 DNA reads TGTGCCAGCAGCCAAGATGGGGAGTTGACTGAAGCTTTCTTT. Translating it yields CASSQDGELTEAFF.